This T cell receptor beta chain was captured in a study of blood T cells in healthy people across ages. A minimum of 5 micrograms of total RNA was extracted per sample. The authors ran a second PCR of roughly 6 to 12 cycles using a sample-barcoded 5' primer and a J-beta primer mix. CDR3-containing paired-end reads numbering at least 2.5 million came from each sample. TCRdb recomputed calls from the 5' RACE reads with MiXCR, one row per CDR3 protein. The repertoire includes hundreds of thousands of distinct CDR3 sequences, around 62% of them detected once, and around a quarter sits in the top ten. The sequence derives from a man in his thirties or forties in good health. The sequencing sample was made of blood.

CDR3 coding DNA: TGTGCCAGTAGTCGGTTAGGGCAGGAGACCCAGTACTTC. This codes for CASSRLGQETQYF. The chain employs TRBV19 and TRBJ2-5; no reliable D call. The CDR3 is 13 amino acids. V lost 5 bases, J lost 5 bases, and 12 bases lay in between. Germline V CDR1 and CDR2: LNHDA, SQIVND (reference sequence).